The next 29 T cell receptor beta chains were all read from a single sample in a study of T-cell memory formation after mild COVID-19. MiXCR was run by TCRdb on the 5' RACE reads, yielding one entry per CDR3 protein. Of hundreds of thousands of distinct CDR3 sequences listed, roughly 20% are singletons. The sample was PBMCs or a T cell subset sorted from them (not recorded which). Receptor source: an adult woman who had mild COVID-19 (a few samples of this study predate the infection). Cell type and time point are not known.

V usage is TRBV7-2 and J usage is TRBJ1-1; 10 bases line up with TRBD1. V shed 5 bases, J shed 4 bases, and the junction held 7 bases outside the gene matches. Germline CDR1 reads SGHTA; CDR2 reads FQGNSA. CDR3 length: 15 amino acids. For the CDR3, the DNA is TGTGCCAGCAGCCGACTTGGACAGGGGGTCACTGAAGCTTTCTTT. Amino acids: CASSRLGQGVTEAFF.

This rearrangement joins TRBV27 to TRBJ2-1; 7 bases fit TRBD2. The germline CDR1 and CDR2 sequences are MNHEY and SMNVEV (reference sequence). Unmatched junction bases numbered 17, after V lost 5 bases and J lost 7 bases. CDR3 size: 17 residues. The CDR3 is CASSPRSRDGRGNEQFF. CDR3 nucleotides: TGTGCCAGCAGTCCCAGGTCCCGAGACGGGCGGGGGAATGAGCAGTTCTTC.

This chain links TRBV6-5 with TRBJ1-3; maybe TRBD1 (6 bases). The V gene's germline CDR1 is MNHEY and CDR2 SVGAGI. CDR3 length: 15 residues. The ends were cut back, 4 bases at V and 4 bases at J, with 14 bases in the middle. The CDR3: CASSFLQGRGNTIYF. Written as DNA, the CDR3 is TGTGCCAGCAGTTTCTTGCAGGGGCGAGGAAACACCATATATTTT.

This clonotype was picked up a small number of times. The chain joins TRBV5-1 to TRBJ1-2; perhaps TRBD1 as D (6 bases). Germline values: CDR1 SGHRS, CDR2 YFSETQ. The CDR3 has 14 residues. Trimming stripped 4 bases from V and 4 bases from J, with 14 bases between. The CDR3 protein is CASSAGHYIYGYTF. The CDR3 nucleotides are TGCGCCAGCAGCGCGGGACACTATATCTATGGCTACACCTTC. Variable domain in full (rest from reference TRBV5-1 and TRBJ1-2): KAGVTQTPRYLIKTRGQQVTLSCSPISGHRSVSWYQQTPGQGLQFLFEYFSETQRNKGNFPGRFSGRQFSNSRSEMNVSTLELGDSALYLCASSAGHYIYGYTFGSGTRLTVV.

About this clonotype: One end of the junction fails to match germline, which may point to a read error. The gene calls are TRBV7-7 and TRBJ2-5, with TRBD1 matching 10 bases. This CDR3 spans 17 amino acids. Germline CDR1 SSHAT, CDR2 FNYEAQ (reference sequence). The CDR3 bases are TGTGCTAGCAGCACCGGGGGGACAGGGGCACTTGCGGAGACCCAGTACTTC. Translation: CASSTGGTGALAETQYF.

This clonotype was detected a few times. This chain connects TRBV5-5 to TRBJ2-3, with 12 positions matching TRBD2. This CDR3 comprises 14 residues. V shed 5 bases, J shed 6 bases, and the junction held 4 bases outside the gene matches. Germline V gene data show CDR1 as SGHKS and CDR2 as YYEKEE (reference sequence). The chain's CDR3 is CASRGLAGSDTQYF. DNA of the CDR3: TGTGCCAGCAGAGGACTAGCGGGAAGCGATACGCAGTATTTT.

This clonotype was found many times. The chain links TRBV12-3 or TRBV12-4 to TRBJ2-7, with TRBD1 matching 7 bases. The V and J ends lost 8 bases and 1 base, in that order; junction bases with no gene match: 5. The CDR3 is 13 amino acids. This CDR3 reads CASGEQGSYEQYF. The CDR3 DNA sequence: TGTGCCAGCGGAGAACAGGGGTCCTACGAGCAGTACTTC.

The rearrangement uses TRBV19 and TRBJ2-7; the match to TRBD1 covers 9 bases. J lost 1 base, V lost 9 bases, and 16 bases had no gene match. The CDR3 is 17 residues long. Germline values: CDR1 LNHDA, CDR2 SQIVND (reference sequence). The CDR3 reads CASSPGTGSGLSYEQYF. CDR3 bases: TGTGCCAGCTCTCCGGGGACAGGGAGTGGATTGTCCTACGAGCAGTACTTC.

In its sample, this clonotype ranks as medium-sized. This sequence joins TRBV20-1 and TRBJ2-2; D gene ambiguous. Trimming took off 0 bases at V and 8 bases at J, with 16 bases between the two ends. Germline V CDR1 and CDR2: DFQATT, SNEGSKA (reference sequence). The CDR3 spans 15 residues. The CDR3 nucleotides are TGCAGTGCTAGAGAGGCAGGTGGCAGGCTAGGGGAGCTGTTTTTT. Its translation: CSAREAGGRLGELFF.

Concerning this clonotype: Germline is not matched at one junction end, which may reflect a read error. The J gene is TRBJ2-7, the V gene TRBV6-5; a weak D match, TRBD1 (5 bases). The CDR3 is made up of 12 amino acids. Germline assignment: CDR1 MNHEY and CDR2 SVGAGI. The CDR3 DNA follows: TGTGCCTGCAGGGCAAATGGGTACGAGCAGTACTTC. Translation: CACRANGYEQYF.

The V and J genes are TRBV24-1 and TRBJ2-3; D gene unclear. Trimming took 7 bases from V and 6 from J, leaving 7 bases between them. In germline, CDR1 is KGHDR, CDR2 SFDVKD. The CDR3 covers 11 residues. The CDR3 here is CATREGDTQYF. DNA for the CDR3: TGTGCCACCAGAGAAGGTGATACGCAGTATTTT.

This clonotype came up a few times. The V and J genes are TRBV6-5 and TRBJ2-1; the match to TRBD2 covers 7 bases. Germline values: CDR1 MNHEY, CDR2 SVGAGI. J was trimmed by 3 bases and V by 2 bases; bases with no gene match: 4. This CDR3 contains 15 residues. CDR3 residues: CASSYQRDGYNEQFF. The DNA for the CDR3 is TGTGCCAGCAGTTACCAGCGGGACGGCTACAATGAGCAGTTCTTC.

The gene calls are TRBV5-1 and TRBJ2-3, with a tentative D call TRBD2 (6 bases). V was cut by 4 bases and J by 8 bases, with 26 bases left in between. Germline CDR1 reads SGHRS; CDR2 reads YFSETQ. The CDR3 covers 17 residues. In DNA, the CDR3 is TGCGCCAGCAGCCTGAGACCGCTATCGGGAGTCCCTGGTACGCAGTATTTT. Translated, it gives CASSLRPLSGVPGTQYF.

This clonotype occurred a few times. The V call is TRBV2, the J call TRBJ2-3; D not certain. The CDR3 is 13 residues long. Trimming pared 2 bases from V and 6 bases from J, leaving 9 bases between. Germline lookup yields CDR1 SNHLY and CDR2 FYNNEI. DNA for the CDR3: TGTGCCAGCAGTGAACGGCACGGGGATACGCAGTATTTT. It specifies CASSERHGDTQYF.

This sequence joins TRBV7-6 and TRBJ2-3; D not certain. Trimming removed 0 bases from V and 0 bases from J, with 7 bases in between. Germline CDR1 reads SGHVS; CDR2 reads FNYEAQ. CDR3 size: 15 residues. CDR3 in DNA: TGTGCCAGCAGCTTAGCCGAGACCAGCACAGATACGCAGTATTTT. As protein: CASSLAETSTDTQYF.

This clonotype turned up a few times. The chain is built from TRBV5-6 and TRBJ2-7; TRBD1 might be the D (6 bases). This CDR3 contains 16 residues. Trimming cost V 0 bases and J 3 bases, with 16 bases left between them. Germline values: CDR1 SGHDT, CDR2 YYEEEE. The CDR3 coding sequence is TGTGCCAGCAGCTTGGACAACAGGGAATTCGACTACGAGCAGTACTTC. It is translated as CASSLDNREFDYEQYF.

J is TRBJ2-5 and V is TRBV15; a possible D gene is TRBD1 (5 bases). The germline CDR1 and CDR2 sequences are LNHNV and YYDKDF (reference sequence). The CDR3 is made up of 18 amino acids. V was clipped by 1 base and J by 2 bases, with 20 bases between them. The DNA for the CDR3 is TGTGCCACCAGCAGAGGGGGCCTTTGGCGGAGTGCTCAAGAGACCCAGTACTTC. Its protein product is CATSRGGLWRSAQETQYF.

The chain uses TRBV3-1 and TRBJ2-7; 15 bases line up with TRBD2. Per germline, CDR1 LGHDT and CDR2 YNNKEL (reference sequence). The CDR3 extends over 20 amino acids. J gave up 0 bases and V 0 bases, and 9 bases lay outside the gene matches. CDR3 DNA: TGTGCCAGCAGCCAAGACCATTCCGGGACTAGCGGGGGGAACTCCTACGAGCAGTACTTC. Amino acids: CASSQDHSGTSGGNSYEQYF.

This clonotype was seen many times. The chain links TRBV21-1 to TRBJ1-3. TRBV21-1 is given as a pseudogene. This CDR3 contains 17 residues. The CDR3 loop reads CASSKSGTANSGNTIYF. The CDR3 bases are TGTGCCAGCAGCAAGAGTGGGACGGCAAACTCTGGAAACACCATATATTTT.

This chain connects TRBV15 to TRBJ1-1; D perhaps matches TRBD1 (5 bases). This CDR3 spans 11 amino acids. The germline V gene encodes CDR1 LNHNV and CDR2 YYDKDF (reference sequence). Trimming removed 5 bases from V and 8 bases from J, with 9 bases in between. CDR3 sequence reads: CATSGRQEAFF. CDR3 DNA: TGTGCCACCAGCGGGCGACAGGAAGCTTTCTTT. Combining the CDR3 with reference TRBV15 and TRBJ1-1 gives the whole variable domain DAMVIQNPRYQVTQFGKPVTLSCSQTLNHNVMYWYQQKSSQAPKLLFHYYDKDFNNEADTPDNFQSRRPNTSFCFLDIRSPGLGDTAMYLCATSGRQEAFFGQGTRLTVV.

This sequence joins TRBV9 and TRBJ2-3; D not certain. Looked up from germline, CDR1 is SGDLS and CDR2 is YYNGEE. Trimming cost V 8 bases and J 1 base, with 11 bases left between them. CDR3 length: 13 amino acids. CDR3: CASSRWGTDTQYF. CDR3 nucleotide sequence: TGTGCCAGTTCTCGGTGGGGCACAGATACGCAGTATTTT.

There are many counts of this clonotype. This sequence joins TRBV9 and TRBJ2-3; D gene uncertain. The CDR3 runs 13 residues. Between the trimmed V and J ends, which lost 0 bases and 2 bases, there was a span of 4 bases. CDR1 and CDR2 (germline): SGDLS, YYNGEE. DNA for the CDR3: TGTGCCAGCAGCGTAGGGGACACAGATACGCAGTATTTT. This sequence encodes CASSVGDTDTQYF.

This clonotype was seen a few times. The chain combines TRBV3-1 with TRBJ2-1, with 8 nucleotides matching TRBD2. The CDR3 length is 17 residues. Germline assignment: CDR1 LGHDT and CDR2 YNNKEL (reference sequence). The trim removed 0 bases at V and 3 bases at J, leaving 7 bases unmatched. The CDR3 coding sequence is TGTGCCAGCAGCCAAGAGGGGAGCGGGAGATTCTACAATGAGCAGTTCTTC. Translation gives CASSQEGSGRFYNEQFF.

The sample holds a few counts of this clonotype. This sequence joins TRBV20-1 and TRBJ2-6; D remains unclear. Trimming removed 6 bases from V and 0 bases from J, with 6 bases in between. The V gene's germline CDR1 is DFQATT and CDR2 SNEGSKA (reference sequence). The CDR3 is 13 residues long. CDR3 in DNA: TGCAGTGCACCTCACTCTGGGGCCAACGTCCTGACTTTC. It encodes CSAPHSGANVLTF.

The chain carries TRBV5-1 and TRBJ1-3, with 9 bases aligning to TRBD1. Germline values: CDR1 SGHRS, CDR2 YFSETQ. V lost 0 bases, J lost 3 bases, and 7 bases stayed unmatched. This CDR3 has 17 residues. CDR3 sequence reads: CASSLGTGGSVGNTIYF. The CDR3 region has the DNA TGCGCCAGCAGCTTGGGAACAGGGGGCAGCGTTGGAAACACCATATATTTT. Variable domain in full (rest from reference TRBV5-1 and TRBJ1-3): KAGVTQTPRYLIKTRGQQVTLSCSPISGHRSVSWYQQTPGQGLQFLFEYFSETQRNKGNFPGRFSGRQFSNSRSEMNVSTLELGDSALYLCASSLGTGGSVGNTIYFGEGSWLTVV.

This clonotype was observed a few times. The rearrangement joins TRBV12-3 or TRBV12-4 to TRBJ2-7, with TRBD2 matching over 14 bases. CDR3 length equals 18 residues. V trimming: 6 bases; J trimming: 3 bases; junction bases outside the gene matches: 13. The CDR3 loop is CASRGGLAGGHPYYEQYF. DNA for the CDR3: TGTGCCAGCAGGGGAGGACTAGCGGGGGGTCATCCCTACTACGAGCAGTACTTC.

CDR3 sequence (DNA): TGCAGTTTTAAAGTGGGGGGGGCCTCATCGGGAGAGACCCAGTACTTC. This codes for CSFKVGGASSGETQYF. The V call is TRBV29-1, the J call TRBJ2-5; D may be TRBD2 (7 bases). The CDR3 contains 16 residues. The germline CDR1 and CDR2 sequences are SQVTM and ANQGSEA.

This clonotype has ten or more counts. The chain carries TRBV29-1 and TRBJ2-3, with 12 nucleotides matching TRBD2. The CDR3 totals 14 residues. Germline V gene data show CDR1 as SQVTM and CDR2 as ANQGSEA. With V trimmed by 5 bases and J by 1 base, 1 base remained unmatched. CDR3 sequence (DNA): TGCAGCGTTCGGACTAGCGGGGGCACAGATACGCAGTATTTT. This sequence encodes CSVRTSGGTDTQYF.

On this clonotype itself: A single base separates this from a much larger clone, so it may be a read error. V and J are TRBV30 and TRBJ1-5, with 8 bases that match TRBD1. The CDR3 sequence is 13 residues long. Per the germline V gene, CDR1 is GTSNPN and CDR2 is SVGIG (reference sequence). The V segment lost 0 bases and the J segment 5 bases; nucleotides outside the gene matches: 0. The CDR3 DNA sequence: TGTGCCTGGAGTGTACAGGGGGATCAGCCCCAGCATTTT. Encoded protein: CAWSVQGDQPQHF.